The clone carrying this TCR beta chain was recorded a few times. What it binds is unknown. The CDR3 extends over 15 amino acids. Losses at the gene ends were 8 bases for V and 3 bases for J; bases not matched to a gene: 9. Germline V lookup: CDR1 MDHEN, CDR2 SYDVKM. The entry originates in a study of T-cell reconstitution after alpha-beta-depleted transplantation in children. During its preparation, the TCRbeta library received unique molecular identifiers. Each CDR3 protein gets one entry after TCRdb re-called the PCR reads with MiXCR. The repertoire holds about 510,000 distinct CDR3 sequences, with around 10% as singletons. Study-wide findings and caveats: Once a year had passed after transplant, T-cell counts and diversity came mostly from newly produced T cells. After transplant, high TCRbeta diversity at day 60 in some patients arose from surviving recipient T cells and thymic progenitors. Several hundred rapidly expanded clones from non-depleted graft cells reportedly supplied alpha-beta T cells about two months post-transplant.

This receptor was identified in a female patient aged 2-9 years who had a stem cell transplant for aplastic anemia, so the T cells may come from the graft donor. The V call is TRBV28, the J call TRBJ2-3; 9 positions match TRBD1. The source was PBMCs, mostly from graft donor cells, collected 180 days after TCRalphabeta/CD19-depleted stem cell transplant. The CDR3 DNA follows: TGTGCCAGCGGAATTCCGGGACAGGGAACAGATACGCAGTATTTT. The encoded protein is CASGIPGQGTDTQYF.